This TCR beta chain was recovered during a study of cytomegalovirus exposure and HLA in healthy donors (dated by TCRdb to about 2017). A note on the overall study: An earlier analysis of 587 of the donors reported 250 to 350 Gb of sequence data and some 120 million unique TCR beta sequences from about 180 million T cells. About 300 gigabases of sequencing data and 70 million to 95 million unique TCR sequences made up an early release that covered several hundred HLA-typed donors. The genetic ancestry cluster associated with self-reported Caucasian donors included 65% to 90% of the roughly 400 genotyped donors. The study was designed to test whether signatures of past pathogen exposure could be identified by cataloging public T cell receptors. The T cell repertoires of roughly 660 subjects were profiled by immunosequencing and related to cytomegalovirus serostatus. A separate validation cohort of over 95 different subjects was used in addition to the roughly 700-subject first cohort. The study combined high-throughput TCR immunosequencing, statistical association of individual TCRs with disease status, and machine learning to predict cytomegalovirus infection status. A later analysis re-examined previously published TCR beta repertoires from roughly 720 donors and added high-resolution HLA genotyping to investigate patterns of TCR occurrence. Rather than drawing on any new phenotypic data, the later analysis identified candidate immune exposures from TCR beta sequences and the way those sequences occurred across donors. An earlier analysis of about 600 of the donors used high-throughput TCR beta sequencing to judge whether each TCR beta V gene segment behaved as functional or pseudogenic. Donor age, sex, ethnicity and CMV serostatus were compiled together with the repertoire data. Genome-wide SNP genotypes for about three fifths of the roughly 700 donors were used in a later genetic analysis, which treated that subset as a discovery cohort. Every discovery cohort repertoire had been produced on one sequencing platform. HLA typing covered class I and class II loci at four-digit resolution. The number of typed donors differed by locus: roughly 629-640 for A, B, C, DRB1 and DQB1; approximately 520 for DQA1; approximately 600 for DPA1; and 400 to 480 for DPB1. Four to six DR-DQ haplotypes were handled as single units for association and clustering, since linkage in the cohort was strong. Across approximately 420 genotyped donors of the cohort, an average of approximately 240,000 unique TCR beta nucleotide sequences per donor were sequenced, and roughly a sixth of those sequences were non-productive. Findings and caveats that apply to the study as a whole: Assigning TCR associations to individual alleles was difficult when HLA alleles, especially DR and DQ, strongly co-occurred. A cluster of highly shared sequence variants was judged likely to represent a technical artifact of the sequencing pipeline. It was suggested by the authors that the approach could potentially be generalized to other disease states and immunological phenotypes. A further reported finding was that TCR beta sequences accurately predicted the HLA-A and HLA-B alleles for most subjects in the first cohort. The cohort was sequenced for TCR beta chains only, and without alpha or paired-chain data the features that could be detected were limited. Cytomegalovirus status was reported to be diagnosed by the classifier with high specificity and sensitivity in both the original and validation cohorts. Immune exposure information for the cohort was limited to CMV serostatus. According to a later analysis, TCR association rates differed among HLA loci, with DRB1 alleles showing the most associated TCRs and HLA-C alleles showing the fewest. In a later genetic analysis, a missense DCLRE1C variant was associated with V-gene and J-gene trimming of TCR beta chains, and the association was replicated in an independent cohort. In a later analysis, most CMV-associated TCR beta chains were found to appear HLA-restricted, with HLA associations seemingly driven largely by CMV exposure. Specific HLA alleles were associated with 18,000 or so TCR beta sequences at a false discovery rate of 0.05 in a later analysis. A total of some 180 TCR beta chains were listed by the study as associated with cytomegalovirus. According to a later genetic analysis, donors in an Asian-associated ancestry cluster had fewer N-insertions in productive TCRs than the roughly 700-donor mean. In a later analysis, several top co-occurrence clusters were reported to appear linked to parvovirus B19, influenza, CMV and Epstein-Barr virus. An earlier analysis of approximately 600 of the donors showed that most TCR beta V segments appeared in productive rearrangements either about 90% or about 30% of the time, which broadly matched IMGT annotations. The earlier analysis of almost 600 of the donors excluded fewer than 20 rarely observed V segments, including chromosome 9 orphons, because counts were too low. Most TCR sequences were seen in very few donors, while some public TCRs were found in many individuals. Some IMGT-functional V segments, including TRBV6-2 and TRBV6-3, could not be distinguished by the 87-base-pair reads and were therefore excluded. Linkage disequilibrium might explain the correlated functional status among segregating V segments, but an unknown experimental factor could not be excluded. The presence/absence analyses assumed that sequencing depth was roughly uniform across donors, and that assumption may not be true. In vitro tests confirmed that a few of the cytomegalovirus-associated TCR beta chains recognize cytomegalovirus antigens. Compared with equally common non-associated chains, HLA-associated TCR beta chains in a later analysis were more clonally expanded and had lower generation probabilities. HLA typing was unavailable for some donors at each locus, so association tests used only the typed subset.

The library was obtained by the immunoSEQ multiplex PCR assay. A mixture of 60 forward primers for TCR Vbeta segments and 13 reverse primers for TCR Jbeta segments was used in the multiplex PCR. Amplification of the CDR3 region of rearranged TCR beta genes was performed with a multiplex PCR assay on genomic DNA. On the Illumina HiSeq System, the amplified TCR beta libraries were sequenced as 87-base-pair reads. The authors' analysis ran thus. A later analysis tallied approximately 87 million unique TCR beta chains across the 700 or so repertoires, and approximately 12 million of those chains were shared by two or more donors. Raw reads were error-corrected and collapsed into unique sequences with a nearest-neighbor algorithm that merged closely related sequences to remove PCR and sequencing errors. V, D and J gene segments were assigned by aligning CDR3 sequences to IMGT reference sequences. For a sequence to be retained, a match of at least six nucleotides to both a V gene segment and a J gene segment was required. Rearrangements were called productive when the CDR3 lacked stop codons and stayed in frame with V and J; all others were non-productive. Following IMGT convention, CDR3 was defined as the stretch from the second conserved V-encoded cysteine up to the conserved J-encoded phenylalanine. The earlier analysis of about 610 of the donors excluded sequences that lacked an unambiguous match to a single V gene segment. In an earlier analysis of approximately 550 of the donors, V segments were called functional above 56.7% productive rearrangements and were called segregating when the between-donor standard deviation exceeded 5%. To diagnose cytomegalovirus status from the catalog of TCR beta chain sequences, a statistical classification framework was built. In a later analysis, V and J genes were assigned by comparing TCR nucleotide sequences against IMGT/GENE-DB human TR gene sequences. A later analysis assigned CDR3 sequences and most-parsimonious VDJ recombination scenarios with the TCRdist pipeline. In a later analysis, each TCR beta chain was defined by its CDR3 amino acid sequence together with its V-gene family, and reads lacking a unique V-gene family were excluded. In a later analysis, fewer than 600 highly shared, low-generation-probability nucleotide sequences were removed to address suspected cross-contamination and a sequencing artifact. For each public chain, a later analysis derived a clonal expansion index from normalized ranks of inferred template counts within each repertoire. In a later analysis, generation probabilities were computed with a VDJ recombination model fitted to out-of-frame rearrangements, and the resulting probabilities were checked against IGoR. A later analysis scored TCR-TCR, TCR-HLA and TCR-CMV co-occurrence with hypergeometric tests, applying a repertoire-size bias correction to TCR pairs. To estimate false discovery rates, a later analysis permuted the HLA or CMV assignments 20 times. A later analysis grouped co-occurring TCRs with DBSCAN, adding TCRdist sequence similarity when clustering within HLA-allele-positive subsets. Repertoires with fewer than 30,000 or more than 120,000 public chains, plus five repertoires with anomalous nucleotide sharing, were excluded from co-occurrence clustering. TCRdb retrieved this table from immuneACCESS and kept in-frame rearrangements only. Not all clones are present; in checked studies, unresolved V genes account for under half, and no reason is known for the remainder. V and J calls and clone size come straight from that table; D and trimming were deduced from the DNA. The sample data list 120,000 to 150,000 clones, and approximately 79% of these were observed just once. The ten most abundant clones make up 6.5% to 8.5% of the sample.

In total, about 650 healthy bone marrow donors made up the cohort. All cohort members were sampled while nominally healthy, although unrecorded immune exposures were likely present. The donor was CMV seropositive and belonged to the group of 250 to 300 seropositive cohort members. A peripheral blood sample was provided by each donor, and peripheral blood mononuclear cells were used for TCR beta sequencing. Genomic DNA was extracted from the blood cell samples with the Qiagen DNeasy Blood Extraction Kit. As to this clone: Its cognate antigen has yet to be identified. It has no much larger one-base neighbor in the sample; base qualities were not kept.

V is trimmed back by 6 bases and J by 0 bases, and the junction contains 6 bases that no gene match accounts for. CDR1 and CDR2 are read off the germline V gene as WSHSY and SAAADI. The CDR3 measures 15 amino acids from cysteine to phenylalanine. Left in the record is the CDR3 DNA by itself, 45 bases read in frame from the first base. Sequences were obtained from PBMCs. The chain was built from TRBV10-2 and TRBJ2-5; 8 bases in between match TRBD2. The source of this sequence is a middle-aged woman in good health and CMV-seropositive. The nucleotides read TGCGCCAGCAGGGGACTAGGAGGCTACCAAGAGACCCAGTACTTC. Translated, it gives CASRGLGGYQETQYF.